This T cell receptor (beta chain) was sequenced in a study of cytotoxic CD8 clonotypes in ibrutinib-treated CLL. The wider study: Recorded responses included about 25 partial and 2 complete; following median about 68 months, approximately 15 stayed remitted and roughly twelve progressed. Mean per-sample yields comprised 255,043 productive templates and approximately 97,000 productive rearrangements. Study-wide findings and caveats: On treatment, the uncommon public clonotypes contracted or remained stable.

The CDR3 is made up of 17 amino acids. With 5 bases clipped from V and 2 bases from J, the junction kept 9 bases outside the gene matches. CDR1 is SEHNR, CDR2 FQNEAQ, per germline (reference sequence). Some clones are missing from TCRdb's copy, which holds only in-frame ones; the method was immunoSEQ multiplex PCR. Altogether around 140,000 clones are present, around 80% being singletons, with the ten largest covering 7.5% to 8%. Concerning this clone itself: No antigen is known for it.

This TCR derives from a human donor with chronic lymphocytic leukemia. The source material was PBMCs, sampled after 36 months of ibrutinib treatment. The chain is built from TRBV7-9 and TRBJ2-3; 11 bases match TRBD2. The CDR3, as DNA: TGTGCCAGCAGCCCTCGACTAGCGGGACCTTTCACAGATACGCAGTATTTT. Residues: CASSPRLAGPFTDTQYF.